The present TCR beta chain was sequenced within a study of blood T cells in healthy people across ages. Study summary: With template switching, about one barcoded beta molecule was captured per two T cells.

Sample-barcoded 5' priming and a J-beta primer mix drove a second PCR of roughly 7 to 11 cycles. Each CDR3 protein is one row after TCRdb ran MiXCR on the 5' RACE reads. This table holds 660,000 or so distinct CDR3 sequences, about 53% found once. Sequenced: blood. This receptor was obtained from a man aged 55 to 70 in good health.

Here the CDR3 reads CASSQAPGTAEYF. CDR3 DNA sequence: TGTGCCAGCAGCCAAGCCCCGGGGACAGCAGAGTATTTT. The rearrangement links TRBV3-1 to TRBJ2-3; the match to TRBD1 covers 7 bases. J lost 13 bases, V lost 1 base, and 8 bases had no gene match. This CDR3 comprises 13 residues. Germline lookup yields CDR1 LGHDT and CDR2 YNNKEL (reference sequence).